The next 30 T cell receptor beta chains were all read from a single sample in a study of neoadjuvant anti-PD-1 for oral cavity cancer. Sequencing used immunoSEQ multiplex PCR; TCRdb keeps in-frame clones, though not all of them. The data show about 7,000 clones, with about 46% seen just once and roughly 10% held by the top ten. The sample was tumor tissue, taken before nivolumab (anti-PD-1) treatment. The receptors come from a person aged 35-79 years with oral cavity squamous cell carcinoma.

This chain uses TRBV19 with TRBJ1-5; 7 bases map to TRBD1. The CDR3 runs 16 residues. Germline V gives CDR1 LNHDA, CDR2 SQIVND (reference sequence). Trimming at V came to 0 bases and at J to 1 base, leaving 3 bases not matched to a gene. CDR3 coding DNA: TGTGCCAGTAGTATAGATCCGGGACAGAGCAATCAGCCCCAGCATTTT. Protein sequence: CASSIDPGQSNQPQHF.

The chain carries TRBV6-5 and TRBJ1-4; a weak D match, TRBD1 (6 bases). In germline, CDR1 is MNHEY, CDR2 SVGAGI. This CDR3 spans 15 amino acids. V lost 0 bases and J 8 bases, leaving 13 bases between the germline ends. The DNA for the CDR3 is TGTGCCAGCAGTTACTCAGGACAGCCCCACGAAAAACTGTTTTTT. Translating it yields CASSYSGQPHEKLFF.

This clone was picked up a small number of times. Relative to the germline gene, one junction end is altered; a read error may explain this. The chain has TRBV7-7 and TRBJ2-7; TRBD1 or TRBD2 may be the D gene (6 bases each). Germline values: CDR1 SSHAT, CDR2 FNYEAQ (reference sequence). The length of the CDR3 is 13 residues. DNA for the CDR3: TGTGCTAGCAGCTCCAGGGGAGGCTACGAGCAGTACTTC. As protein: CASSSRGGYEQYF.

The CDR3 loop reads CASSYSGYTEAFF. CDR3 nucleotide sequence: TGTGCCAGCAGTTACTCAGGGTACACTGAAGCTTTCTTT. This chain joins TRBV6-5 and TRBJ1-1; D call uncertain. The V gene's germline CDR1 is MNHEY and CDR2 SVGAGI. The CDR3 length is 13 residues. The ends were cut back, 0 bases at V and 3 bases at J, with 5 bases in the middle.

The chain employs TRBV11-2 and TRBJ2-7; D possibly corresponds to TRBD2 (6 bases). Germline CDR1 reads SGHAT; CDR2 reads FQNNGV. The CDR3 covers 15 residues. The V gene lost 0 bases and the J gene lost 3 bases, with 12 bases spanning the gap. CDR3 DNA: TGTGCCAGCAGCTTAGAACGGGAGCCGGGCTACGAGCAGTACTTC. Amino acid sequence: CASSLEREPGYEQYF.

This clone showed up just a few times. The chain combines TRBV28 with TRBJ1-2; 9 nucleotides match TRBD1. CDR1 is MDHEN and CDR2 is SYDVKM in the germline V gene. The length of the CDR3 is 17 residues. V gave up 7 bases and J gave up 5 bases; unmatched junction bases: 17. In DNA, the CDR3 is TGTGCCAGCAATGGGGGCCCAGGACAGGGGATAAATTATGGCTACACCTTC. It specifies CASNGGPGQGINYGYTF.

The chain is built from TRBV19 and TRBJ2-1; a possible D gene is TRBD1 (6 bases). CDR1 and CDR2 (germline): LNHDA, SQIVND (reference sequence). The CDR3 sequence is 16 residues long. With 1 base removed from V and 8 bases from J, the gap between germline ends came to 18 bases. The CDR3 DNA is TGTGCCAGTAGTATAGGTGGCCAGGGGTCTATTTATGAGCAGTTCTTC. It specifies CASSIGGQGSIYEQFF.

This clone was seen a few times. A read error may account for a junction end that differs from germline. The V and J genes are TRBV2 and TRBJ1-2, with D hard to call. Looked up from germline, CDR1 is SNHLY and CDR2 is FYNNEI. The CDR3 has 12 amino acids. The CDR3 region is CTSRRTDYGYTF. CDR3 nucleotides: TGTACCAGCAGACGGACCGACTATGGCTACACCTTC.

This clone turned up a few times. V usage is TRBV19 and J usage is TRBJ2-7; 11 nucleotides align to TRBD1. The V segment lost 8 bases and the J segment 3 bases; nucleotides outside the gene matches: 3. Germline-derived CDR1 and CDR2 are LNHDA and SQIVND (reference sequence). This CDR3 spans 13 amino acids. The CDR3 is CASSGTGGYEQYF. The DNA for the CDR3 is TGTGCCAGTTCCGGGACAGGGGGCTACGAGCAGTACTTC. Based on the CDR3 plus reference TRBV19 and TRBJ2-7, the full variable domain is DGGITQSPKYLFRKEGQNVTLSCEQNLNHDAMYWYRQDPGQGLRLIYYSQIVNDFQKGDIAEGYSVSREKKESFPLTVTSAQKNPTAFYLCASSGTGGYEQYFGPGTRLTVT.

The rearrangement links TRBV7-9 to TRBJ2-2; no clear D. CDR1 is SEHNR and CDR2 is FQNEAQ in the germline V gene (reference sequence). The CDR3 loop spans 12 amino acids. V gave up 1 base and J gave up 6 bases, with 3 bases separating them. In DNA form, the CDR3 reads TGTGCCAGCAGCTTAGGACCCGGGGAGCTGTTTTTT. It specifies CASSLGPGELFF.

The chain recombines TRBV9 with TRBJ2-1; no clear D. Germline assignment: CDR1 SGDLS and CDR2 YYNGEE. V lost 0 bases and J 0 bases, leaving 4 bases between the germline ends. CDR3 size: 14 residues. This chain's CDR3 is CASSVAGSYNEQFF. The DNA for the CDR3 is TGTGCCAGCAGCGTAGCCGGCTCCTACAATGAGCAGTTCTTC.

V is TRBV25-1 and J is TRBJ1-2; 10 bases match TRBD1. CDR1 is MGHDK, CDR2 SYGVNS, per germline. The CDR3 is made up of 16 amino acids. V dropped 4 bases and J dropped 2; count of bases not matched to a gene: 7. CDR3 sequence: CASSASSGQGNYGYTF. The CDR3 nucleotides are TGTGCCAGCAGTGCTTCCTCGGGACAGGGGAACTATGGCTACACCTTC.

This sequence joins TRBV2 and TRBJ2-7; D gene unclear. The length of the CDR3 is 13 residues. V was cut by 2 bases and J by 3 bases, with 8 bases left in between. CDR1 is SNHLY and CDR2 is FYNNEI in the germline V gene. The CDR3 protein is CASSEPFLYEQYF. The CDR3 DNA reads TGTGCCAGCAGTGAACCCTTTCTCTACGAGCAGTACTTC.

The genes are TRBV19 and TRBJ2-7; TRBD1 is a possible D gene (6 bases). This CDR3 comprises 13 residues. Trimming pared 5 bases from V and 5 bases from J, leaving 13 bases between. The V gene's germline CDR1 is LNHDA and CDR2 SQIVND (reference sequence). CDR3 in amino acids: CASSVDRKDEQYF. The CDR3 DNA reads as TGTGCCAGTAGTGTCGACAGGAAAGACGAGCAGTACTTC.

This clone was picked up a small number of times. One end of the junction does not line up with germline, which may come from a read error. The V gene is TRBV7-7, the J gene TRBJ2-1; 7 nucleotides agree with TRBD2. Germline V gene data show CDR1 as SSHAT and CDR2 as FNYEAQ (reference sequence). This CDR3 comprises 15 residues. This chain's CDR3 is CASSLASGKYNEQFF. CDR3 coding DNA: TGTGCTAGCAGCTTGGCAAGCGGGAAGTACAATGAGCAGTTCTTC.

The chain is built from TRBV29-1 and TRBJ2-3, with 7 bases that match TRBD1. The length of the CDR3 is 13 residues. Germline CDR1 is SQVTM and CDR2 is ANQGSEA. With V trimmed by 5 bases and J by 10 bases, 12 bases remained unmatched. CDR3: CSVPGDSTIAQYF. For the CDR3, the DNA is TGCAGCGTTCCTGGGGACAGCACGATAGCGCAGTATTTT.

In DNA form, the CDR3 reads TGTGCCAGCAGCTTAGGACAGCCCTACGAGCAGTACTTC. Protein product: CASSLGQPYEQYF. The chain is built from TRBV7-8 and TRBJ2-7, with D tentatively TRBD1 (5 bases). From germline, CDR1 is SGHVS and CDR2 FQNEAQ. CDR3 length equals 13 residues. V lost 1 base to trimming and J lost 2 bases, with 6 bases between them. The variable domain in full, with the rest retrieved from reference TRBV7-8 and TRBJ2-7, is GAGVSQSPRYKVAKRGQDVALRCDPISGHVSLFWYQQALGQGPEFLTYFQNEAQLDKSGLPSDRFFAERPEGSVSTLKIQRTQQEDSAVYLCASSLGQPYEQYFGPGTRLTVT.

CDR3 amino acids: CSVEGKTQETQYF. In nucleotides, the CDR3 is TGCAGCGTTGAAGGGAAAACTCAAGAGACCCAGTACTTC. This chain uses TRBV29-1 with TRBJ2-5; no firm D call. Germline CDR1 and CDR2: SQVTM and ANQGSEA. This CDR3 region has 13 residues. V was shortened by 1 base and J by 2 bases, with 8 bases between the two germline ends.

This clone has a handful of counts. Other DNA sequences in this sample translate to the same CDR3. V and J are TRBV7-8 and TRBJ2-7, with D perhaps TRBD1 or TRBD2 (5 bases each). CDR1 and CDR2 (germline): SGHVS, FQNEAQ. CDR3 size: 13 residues. The V and J ends lost 1 base and 2 bases respectively, with 6 bases between them. This CDR3 is CASSLGGPYEQYF. The CDR3 region has the DNA TGTGCCAGCAGCTTAGGGGGACCCTACGAGCAGTACTTC.

This CDR3 reads CASSIRRFENTEAFF. DNA of the CDR3: TGTGCCAGTAGTATAAGGAGGTTTGAGAACACTGAAGCTTTCTTT. V gene TRBV19 combines with J gene TRBJ1-1, with D uncertain. The CDR3 sequence is 15 residues long. The V end was cut by 2 bases, the J end by 1 base, with 11 bases between. From germline, CDR1 is LNHDA and CDR2 SQIVND (reference sequence).

This clone was detected only a few times. The chain combines TRBV5-1 with TRBJ2-2, with D perhaps being TRBD1 or TRBD2 (6 bases each). The ends were cut back, 7 bases at V and 3 bases at J, with 13 bases in the middle. The CDR3 loop spans 14 amino acids. In germline, CDR1 is SGHRS, CDR2 YFSETQ. The CDR3 loop is CASRPRGDTGELFF. The CDR3 region has the DNA TGCGCCAGCCGCCCTAGGGGGGACACCGGGGAGCTGTTTTTT.

This clone is medium-sized within its sample. V and J are TRBV5-1 and TRBJ2-3; 8 positions agree with TRBD1. V was clipped by 0 bases and J by 1 base; unmatched bases: 4. This CDR3 is built from 16 residues. Germline V gives CDR1 SGHRS, CDR2 YFSETQ. As DNA, the CDR3 is TGCGCCAGCAGCTTGGAGGACAGGGTCGGCACAGATACGCAGTATTTT. This encodes CASSLEDRVGTDTQYF.

V gene TRBV29-1 combines with J gene TRBJ2-1, with 9 bases matching TRBD2. CDR1 SQVTM and CDR2 ANQGSEA come from the germline V gene. The CDR3 runs 16 residues. Losses at the gene ends were 3 bases for V and 4 bases for J; bases not matched to a gene: 10. The CDR3 nucleotides are TGCAGCGTTGAGCCCCCTCAGCGGGAGGTTTACAATGAGCAGTTCTTC. Translating it yields CSVEPPQREVYNEQFF.

Turning to this clone: Other nucleotide sequences from this sample produce the same CDR3. The chain couples TRBV20-1 to TRBJ2-5; D is unclear. CDR1 is DFQATT and CDR2 is SNEGSKA in the germline V gene (reference sequence). The CDR3 contains 11 residues. V shed 3 bases and J shed 5 bases, with 7 bases lying between them. CDR3 coding DNA: TGCAGTGCTAGCGATCGGGAGACCCAGTACTTC. Its protein is CSASDRETQYF.

This clone was detected only a few times. This sequence joins TRBV15 and TRBJ2-5; possibly TRBD1 or TRBD2 for D (5 bases each). The CDR3 is 14 amino acids. Germline values: CDR1 LNHNV, CDR2 YYDKDF (reference sequence). Trimming cost V 3 bases and J 3 bases, with 11 bases left between them. CDR3 amino acids: CATSRRGQEETQYF. Written as DNA, the CDR3 is TGTGCCACCAGCAGGAGGGGTCAAGAAGAGACCCAGTACTTC. Looking up the rest from reference TRBV15 and TRBJ2-5 gives the full variable domain: DAMVIQNPRYQVTQFGKPVTLSCSQTLNHNVMYWYQQKSSQAPKLLFHYYDKDFNNEADTPDNFQSRRPNTSFCFLDIRSPGLGDTAMYLCATSRRGQEETQYFGPGTRLLVL.

The chain is built from TRBV9 and TRBJ2-7; either TRBD1 or TRBD2 may supply D (6 bases each). Trimming pared 4 bases from V and 6 bases from J, leaving 23 bases between. Germline CDR1 is SGDLS and CDR2 is YYNGEE. The CDR3 has 16 residues. The DNA for the CDR3 is TGTGCCAGCAGCCAAGGGGGGACTTTGGGGACGGCCGAGCAGTACTTC. Protein sequence: CASSQGGTLGTAEQYF.

This clone is labeled as medium-sized. The V and J genes are TRBV7-6 and TRBJ1-1; D ambiguous. Trimming pared 6 bases from V and 7 bases from J, leaving 15 bases between. This CDR3 has 13 amino acids. CDR1 is SGHVS, CDR2 FNYEAQ, per germline. DNA for the CDR3: TGTGCCAGCAGTCCCACATACACCCATGAAGCTTTCTTT. It translates to CASSPTYTHEAFF.

The rearrangement joins TRBV5-4 to TRBJ2-7, with 9 positions matching TRBD1. There are 16 residues in the CDR3. The ends lost 5 bases at V and 7 bases at J; junction bases unmatched: 16. Per germline, CDR1 SGHNT and CDR2 YYREEE (reference sequence). CDR3 sequence: CASRFGDRETPGEQYF. The DNA of the CDR3 is TGTGCCAGCAGGTTTGGGGACAGGGAAACTCCGGGGGAGCAGTACTTC.

The chain couples TRBV4-2 to TRBJ2-1; possibly TRBD2 for D (5 bases). There are 15 residues in the CDR3. The germline gives CDR1 LGHNA, CDR2 YNFKEQ. V dropped 5 bases and J dropped 0 bases, with 11 bases sitting between them. CDR3 region: CASSVSVSSYNEQFF. CDR3 nucleotide sequence: TGTGCCAGCAGCGTTAGCGTCAGCTCCTACAATGAGCAGTTCTTC.

This clone was counted between two and nine times. The CDR3 here is CSVRGGERSGANVLTF. The CDR3 region has the DNA TGCAGCGTGCGAGGGGGGGAAAGATCTGGGGCCAACGTCCTGACTTTC. The chain joins TRBV29-1 to TRBJ2-6; D perhaps matches TRBD2 (7 bases). CDR1 is SQVTM, CDR2 ANQGSEA, per germline. V dropped 6 bases and J dropped 1 base, with 16 bases sitting between them. The CDR3 totals 16 residues. The whole variable domain, filled in from reference TRBV29-1 and TRBJ2-6, reads SAVISQKPSRDICQRGTSLTIQCQVDSQVTMMFWYRQQPGQSLTLIATANQGSEATYESGFVIDKFPISRPNLTFSTLTVSNMSPEDSSIYLCSVRGGERSGANVLTFGAGSRLTVL.